The rows below give T cell receptor beta chains drawn from one sample of a study of PD-1 blockade in mismatch repair-deficient tumors. For these TCRs, the target antigens are not known. Clones were read by immunoSEQ multiplex PCR, and TCRdb kept only the in-frame ones, dropping some. The sample has about 9,800 clones, 86% seen once. Sequencing used cells cultured in vitro, obtained from a patient treated with pembrolizumab. The receptors were gathered from an adult with mismatch repair-deficient cancer. The CDR3 runs from the conserved cysteine through the conserved F or W. D genes are given only for firm matches. A clone size is listed for some rows: how often the clone was seen (once, few, many), or a class if it is expanded.

J gene: TRBJ2-1
D gene: -
V gene: TRBV4-1
clone size: -
CDR3 protein: CASSQPGGSSSNEQFF
CDR3 DNA: TGCGCCAGCAGCCAACCAGGGGGGAGTAGCTCCAATGAGCAGTTCTTC

J gene: TRBJ2-1
D gene: TRBD2
V gene: TRBV18
clone size: -
CDR3 protein: CASSRSMASGTYNEQFF
CDR3 DNA: TGTGCCAGCTCACGTTCGATGGCTAGCGGTACCTACAATGAGCAGTTCTTC

J gene: TRBJ2-3
D gene: -
V gene: TRBV6-1
clone size: -
CDR3 protein: CASGGFTDTQYF
CDR3 DNA: TGTGCCAGCGGGGGATTCACAGATACGCAGTATTTT

J gene: TRBJ2-1
D gene: TRBD2
V gene: TRBV2
clone size: -
CDR3 protein: CASSERLAGVTEQFF
CDR3 DNA: TGTGCCAGCAGTGAGCGGCTAGCGGGAGTCACTGAGCAGTTCTTC

J gene: TRBJ1-1
D gene: TRBD1
V gene: TRBV6-1
clone size: -
CDR3 protein: CASSESGQLNTEAFF
CDR3 DNA: TGTGCCAGCAGTGAGTCGGGACAGTTGAACACTGAAGCTTTCTTT

J gene: TRBJ1-2
D gene: -
V gene: TRBV27
clone size: -
CDR3 protein: CASSLTTGPYGYTF
CDR3 DNA: TGTGCCAGCAGTTTAACTACAGGACCCTATGGCTACACCTTC

J gene: TRBJ2-7
D gene: -
V gene: TRBV7-9
clone size: -
CDR3 protein: CASSHPGEQYF
CDR3 DNA: TGTGCCAGCAGCCACCCGGGCGAGCAGTACTTC

J gene: TRBJ2-2
D gene: TRBD2
V gene: TRBV5-4
clone size: -
CDR3 protein: CASSQGLAGVETGELFF
CDR3 DNA: TGTGCCAGCAGCCAGGGACTAGCGGGAGTAGAAACCGGGGAGCTGTTTTTT

J gene: TRBJ2-7
D gene: TRBD1
V gene: TRBV5-6
clone size: once
CDR3 protein: CASSLYSTTGGEQYF
CDR3 DNA: TGTGCCAGCAGTTTATACTCCACTACAGGGGGCGAGCAGTACTTC

J gene: TRBJ2-1
D gene: TRBD2
V gene: TRBV28
clone size: -
CDR3 protein: CASRRGTSGSNGEQFF
CDR3 DNA: TGTGCCAGCAGGCGGGGGACTAGCGGGAGTAACGGTGAGCAGTTCTTC

J gene: TRBJ2-5
D gene: TRBD1
V gene: TRBV28
clone size: once
CDR3 protein: CATSRRQGQETQYF
CDR3 DNA: TGTGCCACCTCCCGTAGACAGGGACAAGAGACCCAGTACTTC